This T cell receptor beta chain was sequenced for a study of blood T cell repertoires in COVID-19. Study-level information: There were acute and convalescent COVID-19 samples, and they came from the United States, Italy and Spain. T cells, B-cell-depleted T cells, or PBMCs provided the cDNA or gDNA that served as material.

V lost 3 bases, J lost 5 bases, and 13 bases lay in between. There are 13 residues in the CDR3. Looked up from germline, CDR1 is DFQATT and CDR2 is SNEGSKA (reference sequence). Authors' analysis steps: Amplification of reference gene primers provided the estimated nucleated cell counts. TCRdb keeps only in-frame clones here, not all; method: immunoSEQ multiplex PCR. The V and J calls and clone size were taken over from that table, and D and trimming were inferred from the DNA. In the table there are 110,000 to 150,000 clones, approximately 80% of which are singletons. Material: peripheral blood. The chain couples TRBV20-1 to TRBJ1-1, with D possibly being TRBD1 (5 bases). The TCR comes from an elderly woman in a cohort sampled during active or convalescent COVID-19. The CDR3 DNA reads TGCAGTGCTAGTTTGGGGCCCGGGACTGAAGCTTTCTTT. Protein product: CSASLGPGTEAFF.